What follows are 32 T cell receptor beta chains derived from one specimen sequenced in a study of regulatory T cells in long-lasting Graves disease. iRepertoire HTBI primers and Arm-PCR of CDR3 regions built TCR beta libraries. TCRdb passed the multiplex PCR reads through MiXCR, listing each CDR3 protein once. The sample includes a few hundred thousand distinct CDR3 sequences, approximately 13% seen only once; the top ten take about 9.1%. As to time point: newly diagnosed GD, antithyroid drugs for less than 3 months. There was RNA extracted from PBMCs, and the TCR library was made from it. Separately, the same data were catalogued under a study of T cells in Graves' hyperthyroidism and ophthalmopathy.

The material sequenced was peripheral blood mononuclear cells (PBMCs), taken at new diagnosis, from a patient treated with antithyroid drugs. These receptors were collected from a man aged 25 to 40 with Graves disease.

This chain joins TRBV28 and TRBJ2-6; the match to TRBD2 covers 12 bases. Germline CDR1 MDHEN, CDR2 SYDVKM. This CDR3 is built from 16 residues. The junction had 8 bases not matched to a gene; V was cut back by 2 bases and J by 12 bases. DNA for the CDR3: TGTGCCAGCAGTTTAACTTGGACTAGCGGGATCCGCGTCCTGACTTTC. Residues: CASSLTWTSGIRVLTF.

This clonotype was recorded at least ten times. The chain has TRBV27 and TRBJ2-3, with D perhaps TRBD1 (5 bases). The DNA end favors TRBJ2-5, so the J call may be wrong. Germline CDR1 MNHEY, CDR2 SMNVEV (reference sequence). The CDR3 totals 13 residues. The CDR3 coding sequence is TGTGCCAGCAGTTTCGGCAGGGTTGAGACCCAGTACTTC. Its translation: CASSFGRVETQYF.

This chain uses TRBV7-6 with TRBJ2-7; a weak D match, TRBD1 (5 bases). The germline V gene encodes CDR1 SGHVS and CDR2 FNYEAQ. The CDR3 has 16 amino acids. V was pared by 1 base and J by 2 bases, with 15 bases between. CDR3 amino acids: CASSLVAQGGTYEQYF. In nucleotides, the CDR3 is TGTGCCAGCAGCTTAGTTGCGCAGGGTGGGACCTACGAGCAGTACTTC.

Only a few counts were recorded for this clonotype. A clone one base away is much larger, so this may be a read error. The rearrangement links TRBV12-3 or TRBV12-4 to TRBJ2-5, with TRBD1 identical over 8 bases. The CDR3 is made up of 15 amino acids. The J segment lost 5 bases and the V segment lost 5 bases, leaving 10 bases of the junction unmatched. The CDR3 protein is CASSTTLRQGETQYF. The CDR3, as DNA: TGTGCCAGCAGTACGACTCTTCGACAGGGGGAGACCCAGTACTTC.

In nucleotides, the CDR3 is TGCGCCAGCAGCGTCCGATCGGATACGCAGTATTTT. Encoded protein: CASSVRSDTQYF. This chain joins TRBV5-1 and TRBJ2-3; D uncertain. V was trimmed by 4 bases and J by 6 bases, leaving 9 bases between them. CDR1 is SGHRS and CDR2 is YFSETQ in the germline V gene. This CDR3 spans 12 amino acids.

This clonotype was seen at least ten times. The chain carries TRBV20-1 and TRBJ2-7; D ambiguous. Germline-derived CDR1 and CDR2 are DFQATT and SNEGSKA (reference sequence). The germline V and J ends were trimmed by 2 bases and 6 bases, with 14 bases remaining between them. The CDR3 is 13 residues long. CDR3 bases: TGCAGTGCTAGAAGGAAGGGCCCACTCGAGCAGTACTTC. Translation: CSARRKGPLEQYF.

This clonotype appeared a few times. The rearrangement links TRBV18 to TRBJ1-4; D ambiguous. Trimming pared 0 bases from V and 8 bases from J, leaving 10 bases between. This CDR3 is 14 amino acids long. Germline V lookup: CDR1 KGHSH, CDR2 LQKENI. This chain's CDR3 is CASSPPSQVEKLFF. DNA for the CDR3: TGTGCCAGCTCACCACCGAGCCAAGTAGAAAAACTGTTTTTT.

This clonotype was counted many times. The chain carries TRBV12-3 or TRBV12-4 and TRBJ2-1; possible D gene TRBD2, 6 bases. Trimming took 1 base from V and 9 from J, leaving 16 bases between them. This CDR3 is 15 amino acids long. CDR3 DNA sequence: TGTGCCAGCAGTTTAGATGGCGGGACCTTACCTGAGCAGTTCTTC. Translating gives CASSLDGGTLPEQFF.

The sample holds a few counts of this clonotype. The chain recombines TRBV6-2 or TRBV6-3 with TRBJ1-1, with D unclear. Trimming stripped 4 bases from V and 11 bases from J, with 11 bases between. The CDR3 is made up of 11 amino acids. Looked up from germline, CDR1 is MNHEY and CDR2 is SVGEGT. The CDR3: CASSFPGGAFF. DNA of the CDR3: TGTGCCAGCAGTTTCCCAGGTGGGGCTTTCTTT.

The table lists this clonotype with many counts. The rearrangement uses TRBV28 and TRBJ1-2, with D possibly matching TRBD1 (6 bases). This CDR3 spans 15 amino acids. Germline values: CDR1 MDHEN, CDR2 SYDVKM. V lost 2 bases and J 8 bases, leaving 18 bases between the germline ends. The CDR3 sequence: CASSLHPKQGRGYTF. The CDR3, as DNA: TGTGCCAGCAGTTTACATCCGAAACAGGGTCGCGGCTACACCTTC.

This clonotype occurred many times. The genes are TRBV24-1 and TRBJ2-7, with no clear D. Germline CDR1 reads KGHDR; CDR2 reads SFDVKD. V was cut by 4 bases and J by 3 bases, with 3 bases left in between. The CDR3 loop spans 11 amino acids. CDR3 coding DNA: TGTGCCACCAGTGAGGGCTACGAGCAGTACTTC. Translated, it gives CATSEGYEQYF.

This clonotype was observed at least ten times. The chain uses TRBV7-2 and TRBJ2-7, with 9 bases fitting TRBD1. J gave up 2 bases and V 0 bases, and 2 bases lay outside the gene matches. The CDR3 covers 15 residues. Germline-derived CDR1 and CDR2 are SGHTA and FQGNSA. CDR3 bases: TGTGCCAGCAGCTTAGCGGGGGACAGGGCCTACGAGCAGTACTTC. Its protein is CASSLAGDRAYEQYF.

This clonotype was seen at least ten times. The chain joins TRBV15 to TRBJ2-3; D is possibly TRBD2 (6 bases). V was clipped by 5 bases and J by 4 bases, with 10 bases between them. CDR1 LNHNV and CDR2 YYDKDF come from the germline V gene (reference sequence). The CDR3 is made up of 13 amino acids. The DNA for the CDR3 is TGTGCCACCAGCGCTTGGGAGGCAGATACGCAGTATTTT. Its protein product is CATSAWEADTQYF.

This sequence joins TRBV5-1 and TRBJ1-2, with a tentative D call TRBD1 (6 bases). The CDR3 totals 15 residues. V was clipped by 3 bases and J by 2 bases, with 14 bases between them. Germline lookup yields CDR1 SGHRS and CDR2 YFSETQ. CDR3 loop: CASSSDPGTNYGYTF. The CDR3 nucleotides are TGCGCCAGCAGCTCGGATCCGGGGACAAACTATGGCTACACCTTC.

The genes are TRBV6-9 and TRBJ2-1; 8 bases align to TRBD1. The CDR3 extends over 16 amino acids. The germline V gene encodes CDR1 MNHGY and CDR2 SVAAGI. Trimming removed 4 bases from V and 4 bases from J; junction bases left unmatched: 9. The CDR3 loop is CASSSQTGARYNEQFF. CDR3 coding DNA: TGTGCCAGCAGTTCCCAGACAGGGGCACGGTACAATGAGCAGTTCTTC.

The chain carries TRBV9 and TRBJ2-7, with 12 bases that match TRBD2. Germline lookup yields CDR1 SGDLS and CDR2 YYNGEE. CDR3 length: 19 residues. V shed 3 bases and J 3 bases; nucleotides not matched to a gene: 16. CDR3 sequence (DNA): TGTGCCAGCAGCGCCGGACTAGCGGGATCTTTACTCGGGGGCTACGAGCAGTACTTC. This gives the protein CASSAGLAGSLLGGYEQYF.

This clonotype was counted only a few times. This chain uses TRBV27 with TRBJ2-7, with 12 positions matching TRBD2. Per the germline V gene, CDR1 is MNHEY and CDR2 is SMNVEV (reference sequence). This CDR3 is built from 15 residues. V shed 5 bases and J 3 bases; nucleotides not matched to a gene: 5. The CDR3 sequence: CASSLGLAGYYEQYF. The CDR3, as DNA: TGTGCCAGCAGTCTCGGACTAGCGGGGTACTACGAGCAGTACTTC.

The chain has TRBV29-1 and TRBJ2-1; the match to TRBD2 covers 12 bases. Germline CDR1 SQVTM, CDR2 ANQGSEA. CDR3 length: 14 residues. J was trimmed by 8 bases and V by 6 bases; bases with no gene match: 8. The CDR3 spells CSVRRLAGDDEQFF. DNA of the CDR3: TGCAGCGTACGCAGACTAGCGGGAGATGATGAGCAGTTCTTC.

The sample holds a few counts of this clonotype. V gene TRBV7-9 combines with J gene TRBJ1-2; a possible D gene is TRBD1 (6 bases). With 7 bases removed from V and 1 base from J, the gap between germline ends came to 19 bases. This CDR3 spans 16 amino acids. In germline, CDR1 is SEHNR, CDR2 FQNEAQ (reference sequence). This CDR3 is CASTHSGTSLNYGYTF. The DNA of the CDR3 is TGTGCCAGCACTCACTCCGGGACATCTCTTAACTATGGCTACACCTTC.

This clonotype turned up a few times. This chain connects TRBV4-1 to TRBJ2-7; 8 bases are a match to TRBD2. With 1 base clipped from V and 7 bases from J, the junction kept 9 bases outside the gene matches. Germline V lookup: CDR1 MGHRA, CDR2 YSYEKL. The CDR3 runs 15 residues. The CDR3 loop is CASSQGAAGGGEQYF. The CDR3 nucleotides read TGCGCCAGCAGCCAAGGGGCGGCGGGAGGCGGGGAGCAGTACTTC.

This clonotype has just a few counts. Here the CDR3 reads CASSSSGTSEKDTQYF. The CDR3 DNA is TGTGCCAGCAGCTCCTCCGGGACTAGCGAAAAAGATACGCAGTATTTT. The V and J genes are TRBV13 and TRBJ2-3, with TRBD2 matching 10 bases. CDR3 length: 16 amino acids. Germline values: CDR1 PRHDT, CDR2 FYEKMQ (reference sequence). V lost 4 bases, J lost 5 bases, and 9 bases stayed unmatched.

In its sample, this clonotype was seen many times. The chain uses TRBV20-1 and TRBJ2-1; D may correspond to TRBD1 or TRBD2 (5 bases each). Germline CDR1 reads DFQATT; CDR2 reads SNEGSKA (reference sequence). Trimming left V 0 bases short and J 13 bases short, with 16 bases between. This CDR3 comprises 13 residues. The CDR3 bases are TGCAGTGCTAGAGAGGGTTCCGGGGCAAAACAGTTCTTC. Protein product: CSAREGSGAKQFF.

This clonotype was observed many times. The J gene is TRBJ2-5, the V gene TRBV12-3 or TRBV12-4, with 10 bases lining up with TRBD2. CDR3 length: 15 residues. V shed 3 bases and J 1 base; nucleotides not matched to a gene: 2. The CDR3 DNA sequence: TGTGCCAGCAGTTTGGAGCGGGAGGGCCAAGAGACCCAGTACTTC. This translates into CASSLEREGQETQYF.

This clonotype came up a few times. The chain is built from TRBV19 and TRBJ2-2; no clear D gene. This CDR3 spans 14 amino acids. Trimming shortened V by 10 bases and J by 2 bases, and 14 bases separated the two germline ends. CDR1 and CDR2 from the germline V gene are LNHDA and SQIVND (reference sequence). CDR3 bases: TGTGCCACCCCTATGGGCTCAAACACCGGGGAGCTGTTTTTT. Translating gives CATPMGSNTGELFF.

This clonotype was detected many times. The chain joins TRBV20-1 to TRBJ2-1; perhaps TRBD2 as D (5 bases). Germline CDR1 is DFQATT and CDR2 is SNEGSKA (reference sequence). The CDR3 is made up of 13 amino acids. V was trimmed by 5 bases and J by 9 bases, leaving 17 bases between them. The CDR3 DNA sequence: TGCAGTGCTCATTTAACTAGTTGGGGTGAGCAGTTCTTC. It yields the protein CSAHLTSWGEQFF.

This clonotype showed up many times. The chain recombines TRBV12-3 or TRBV12-4 with TRBJ2-1; 8 positions agree with TRBD1. The CDR3 extends over 15 amino acids. Germline trimming cut 3 bases from V and 4 bases from J; bases unmatched to any gene: 5. The CDR3, as DNA: TGTGCCAGCAGTTTTACAGGGGGACGATACAATGAGCAGTTCTTC. Encoded protein: CASSFTGGRYNEQFF.

The sample holds many counts of this clonotype. This chain uses TRBV19 with TRBJ2-2; the D is unclear. This CDR3 comprises 12 residues. V dropped 8 bases and J dropped 7 bases, with 11 bases sitting between them. From germline, CDR1 is LNHDA and CDR2 SQIVND (reference sequence). For the CDR3, the DNA is TGTGCCAGTTCCTTCGTAGGCGGGGAGCTGTTTTTT. This encodes CASSFVGGELFF.

This clonotype was picked up many times. The chain links TRBV7-8 to TRBJ2-7; D call uncertain. This CDR3 is 13 amino acids long. Deletions cut 5 bases from V and 6 bases from J, with 14 bases between. Per the germline V gene, CDR1 is SGHVS and CDR2 is FQNEAQ. The CDR3 protein is CASSPGLVREQYF. The CDR3 DNA reads TGTGCCAGCAGCCCCGGTCTAGTACGCGAGCAGTACTTC.

The chain is built from TRBV27 and TRBJ2-7; D possibly uses TRBD1 or TRBD2 (6 bases each). The germline V gene encodes CDR1 MNHEY and CDR2 SMNVEV (reference sequence). Between the trimmed V and J ends, which lost 0 bases and 2 bases, there was a span of 20 bases. The CDR3 contains 18 residues. The CDR3 here is CASSLSRPSTGRPYEQYF. CDR3 sequence (DNA): TGTGCCAGCAGTTTATCTCGGCCCTCTACAGGGAGGCCCTACGAGCAGTACTTC.

This clonotype was seen at least ten times. The CDR3 here is CASSRDRADNEQFF. As DNA, the CDR3 is TGTGCCAGCAGCAGGGACAGGGCGGACAATGAGCAGTTCTTC. The rearrangement joins TRBV7-2 to TRBJ2-1; 9 nucleotides match TRBD1. The trim removed 5 bases at V and 5 bases at J, leaving 4 bases unmatched. This CDR3 region has 14 residues. Germline V gene data show CDR1 as SGHTA and CDR2 as FQGNSA.

Of note for this clonotype: A much more abundant neighbour one base away suggests this may be a read error. Because the CDR3 is missing its conserved closing phenylalanine or tryptophan, this is likely a read error. The chain has TRBV6-2 or TRBV6-3 and TRBJ2-2; D possibly corresponds to TRBD1 (6 bases). Trimming pared 5 bases from V and 1 base from J, leaving 17 bases between. Germline V gene sequence: CDR1 MNHEY, CDR2 SVGEGT. The CDR3 sequence is 17 residues long. Written as DNA, the CDR3 is TGTGCCAGCAGTGAAGTGAGGATAGGGGGGAACACCGGGGAGCTGTTTTCT. Translating it yields CASSEVRIGGNTGELFS.

J is TRBJ2-5 and V is TRBV20-1; D is unclear. Per the germline V gene, CDR1 is DFQATT and CDR2 is SNEGSKA (reference sequence). The CDR3 runs 13 residues. Trimming shortened V by 5 bases and J by 5 bases, and 15 bases separated the two germline ends. The CDR3 bases are TGCAGTGCTTACTTGGCAAGCCGGGAGACCCAGTACTTC. Translating gives CSAYLASRETQYF.